The clone carrying this T cell receptor (beta chain) turned up a few times. TCRdb called the RT-PCR reads again in MiXCR, with one record for every CDR3 protein. The sample holds approximately 90,000 distinct CDR3 sequences, just under 5% seen once. The sample belongs to a study of patients and donors after allogeneic stem cell transplantation. The CDR3 has 14 amino acids. Germline V CDR1 and CDR2: SGHAT, FQNNGV. The ends lost 8 bases at V and 4 bases at J; junction bases unmatched: 9. The sample taken for sequencing was blood, either unsorted or a sorted T cell fraction (not recorded which). This TCR came from a human donor who was either an allogeneic HSCT recipient or a stem cell or donor lymphocyte infusion donor (not recorded which). It is not recorded whose cells these are; they may come from a transplant donor. The chain has TRBV11-2 and TRBJ1-1; TRBD1 matches 8 bases. Here the CDR3 reads CASLKDRVPTEAFF. The CDR3 DNA is TGTGCCAGCCTCAAGGACAGGGTCCCCACTGAAGCTTTCTTT.